This TCR beta chain came from a study of blood T cell repertoires in COVID-19. The CDR3 extends over 16 amino acids. The V and J ends lost 3 bases and 1 base, in that order; junction bases with no gene match: 6. CDR1 is LGHDT and CDR2 is YNNKEL in the germline V gene (reference sequence). Contact with a PCR-confirmed or clinician-diagnosed COVID-19 case occurred within 2 weeks of entry. As originally analysed: Estimation of nucleated cell counts relied on the amplification of reference gene primers. Assay: immunoSEQ multiplex PCR; the TCRdb copy retains only in-frame clones and omits some. The DNA gave D and trimming, while V, J and clone size come from that table. The sample has fewer than 250,000 clones; approximately 88% are singletons.

This sequence originates from a young woman who had been exposed to COVID-19. Sequenced input: PBMCs or T cells enriched from blood (not recorded which). The chain employs TRBV3-1 (or the pseudogene TRBV3-2) and TRBJ1-1; 9 nucleotides match TRBD1. The DNA of the CDR3 is TGTGCCAGCAGCCATAGGACAGGGGAGGAGAACACTGAAGCTTTCTTT. It codes for CASSHRTGEENTEAFF.